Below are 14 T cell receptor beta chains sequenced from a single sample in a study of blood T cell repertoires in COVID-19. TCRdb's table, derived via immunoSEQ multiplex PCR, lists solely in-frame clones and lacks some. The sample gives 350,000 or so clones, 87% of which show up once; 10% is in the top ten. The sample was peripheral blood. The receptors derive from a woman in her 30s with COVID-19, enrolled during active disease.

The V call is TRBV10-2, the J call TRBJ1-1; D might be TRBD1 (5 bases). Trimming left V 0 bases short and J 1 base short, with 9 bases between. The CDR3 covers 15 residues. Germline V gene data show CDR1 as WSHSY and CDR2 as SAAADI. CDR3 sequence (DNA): TGCGCCAGCAGTGAGTCGCAGGGTTGGAACACTGAAGCTTTCTTT. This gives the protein CASSESQGWNTEAFF.

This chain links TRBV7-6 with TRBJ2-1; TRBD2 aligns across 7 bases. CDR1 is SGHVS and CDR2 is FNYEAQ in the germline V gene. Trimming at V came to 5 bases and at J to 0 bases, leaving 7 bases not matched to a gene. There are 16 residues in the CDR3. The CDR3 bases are TGTGCCAGCAGCCCTCAGCGGGGTAGCTCCTACAATGAGCAGTTCTTC. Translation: CASSPQRGSSYNEQFF.

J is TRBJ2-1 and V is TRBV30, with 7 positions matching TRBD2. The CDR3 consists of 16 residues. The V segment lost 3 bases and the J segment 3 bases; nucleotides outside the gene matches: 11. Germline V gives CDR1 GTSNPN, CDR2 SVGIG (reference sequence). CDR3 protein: CAWSPRKPGGYNEQFF. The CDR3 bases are TGTGCCTGGAGCCCCCGGAAACCGGGAGGCTACAATGAGCAGTTCTTC. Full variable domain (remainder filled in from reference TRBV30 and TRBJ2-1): SQTIHQWPATLVQPVGSPLSLECTVEGTSNPNLYWYRQAAGRGLQLLFYSVGIGQISSEVPQNLSASRPQDRQFILSSKKLLLSDSGFYLCAWSPRKPGGYNEQFFGPGTRLTVL.

This CDR3 is CASSLALAKNIQYF. The DNA of the CDR3 is TGTGCCAGCAGCTTGGCACTAGCCAAAAACATTCAGTACTTC. The V gene is TRBV5-6, the J gene TRBJ2-4; D call uncertain. There are 14 residues in the CDR3. In germline, CDR1 is SGHDT, CDR2 YYEEEE. V lost 0 bases and J lost 0, with 4 bases in between.

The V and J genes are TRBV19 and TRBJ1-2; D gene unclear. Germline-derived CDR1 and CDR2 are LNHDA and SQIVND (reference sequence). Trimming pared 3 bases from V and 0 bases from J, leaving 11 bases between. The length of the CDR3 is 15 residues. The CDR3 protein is CASSIGSLANYGYTF. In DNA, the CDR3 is TGTGCCAGTAGTATTGGGAGTTTAGCTAACTATGGCTACACCTTC. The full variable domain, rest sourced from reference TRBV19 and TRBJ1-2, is DGGITQSPKYLFRKEGQNVTLSCEQNLNHDAMYWYRQDPGQGLRLIYYSQIVNDFQKGDIAEGYSVSREKKESFPLTVTSAQKNPTAFYLCASSIGSLANYGYTFGSGTRLTVV.

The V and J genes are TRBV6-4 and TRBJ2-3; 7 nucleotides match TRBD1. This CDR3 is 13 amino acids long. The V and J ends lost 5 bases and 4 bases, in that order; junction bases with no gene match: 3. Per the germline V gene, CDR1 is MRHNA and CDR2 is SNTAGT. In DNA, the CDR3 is TGTGCCAGCAGTTACAGGGGTGCAGATACGCAGTATTTT. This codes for CASSYRGADTQYF.

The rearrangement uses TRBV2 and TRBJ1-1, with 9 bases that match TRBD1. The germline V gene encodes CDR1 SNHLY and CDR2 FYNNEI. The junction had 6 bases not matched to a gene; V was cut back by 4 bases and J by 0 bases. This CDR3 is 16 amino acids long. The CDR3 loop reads CASSGTGVLMNTEAFF. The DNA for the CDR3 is TGTGCCAGCAGTGGGACAGGGGTTCTCATGAACACTGAAGCTTTCTTT.

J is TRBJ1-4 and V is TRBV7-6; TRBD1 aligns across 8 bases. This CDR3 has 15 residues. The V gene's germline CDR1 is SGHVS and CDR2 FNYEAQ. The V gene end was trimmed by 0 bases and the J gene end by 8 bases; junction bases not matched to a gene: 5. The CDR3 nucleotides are TGTGCCAGCAGCTTAGCCGGACAGGGTGAGGAAAAACTGTTTTTT. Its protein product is CASSLAGQGEEKLFF.

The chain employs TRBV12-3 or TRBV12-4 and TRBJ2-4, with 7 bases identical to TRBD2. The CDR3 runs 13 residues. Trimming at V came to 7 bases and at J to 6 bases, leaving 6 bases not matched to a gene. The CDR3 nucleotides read TGTGCCAGCACCGCGGGAGCGGTAAACATTCAGTACTTC. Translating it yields CASTAGAVNIQYF.

The CDR3 sequence: CASSLDLGYEQYF. The DNA of the CDR3 is TGTGCCAGCAGCTTGGACTTGGGCTACGAGCAGTACTTC. The V and J genes are TRBV7-3 and TRBJ2-7; D possibly corresponds to TRBD2 (5 bases). V dropped 3 bases and J dropped 3 bases, with 9 bases sitting between them. Germline lookup yields CDR1 SGHTA and CDR2 FQGTGA. This CDR3 is built from 13 residues. Full variable domain (outside the CDR3, taken from reference TRBV7-3 and TRBJ2-7): GAGVSQTPSNKVTEKGKYVELRCDPISGHTALYWYRQSLGQGPEFLIYFQGTGAADDSGLPNDRFFAVRPEGSVSTLKIQRTERGDSAVYLCASSLDLGYEQYFGPGTRLTVT.

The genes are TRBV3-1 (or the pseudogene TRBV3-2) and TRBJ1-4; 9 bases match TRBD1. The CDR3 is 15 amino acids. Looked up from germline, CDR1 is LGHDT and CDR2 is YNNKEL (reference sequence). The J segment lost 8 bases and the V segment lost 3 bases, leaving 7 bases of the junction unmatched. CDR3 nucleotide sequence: TGTGCCAGCAGCCAGCCTACAGGGGGCGCAGAAAAACTGTTTTTT. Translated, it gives CASSQPTGGAEKLFF.

CDR3 DNA: TGTGCCAGCAGTTTGGCCATCTCCTACGAGCAGTACTTC. This gives the protein CASSLAISYEQYF. The rearrangement uses TRBV28 and TRBJ2-7; D not resolved. This CDR3 has 13 amino acids. V lost 3 bases, J lost 0 bases, and 6 bases lay in between. In germline, CDR1 is MDHEN, CDR2 SYDVKM.

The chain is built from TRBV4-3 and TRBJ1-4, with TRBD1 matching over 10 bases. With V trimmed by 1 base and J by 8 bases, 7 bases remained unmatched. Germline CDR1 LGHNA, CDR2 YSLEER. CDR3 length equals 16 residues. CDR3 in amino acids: CASSQGEGTGVEKLFF. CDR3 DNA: TGCGCCAGCAGCCAAGGGGAAGGGACAGGGGTCGAAAAACTGTTTTTT.

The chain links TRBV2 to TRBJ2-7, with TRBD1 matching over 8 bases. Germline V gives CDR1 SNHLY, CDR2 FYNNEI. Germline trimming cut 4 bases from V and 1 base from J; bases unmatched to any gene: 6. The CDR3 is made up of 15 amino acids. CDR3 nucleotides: TGTGCCAGCAGTGCCGGGACAGGTGTTTCCTACGAGCAGTACTTC. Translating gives CASSAGTGVSYEQYF.